A selection of T cell receptor beta chains follows, all from one sample in a study of cytomegalovirus exposure and HLA in healthy donors. This table comes from immunoSEQ multiplex PCR, and its TCRdb copy is limited to in-frame clones, with some not included. The sample yields roughly 130,000 clones, about nine tenths seen once. The sequencing input was PBMCs. The receptor source for this set is a man aged 18 to 29 in good health and CMV-seronegative. Both conserved end residues are part of each CDR3. The order of the fields is D gene, clone size, V gene, J gene, CDR3 length, CDR3 protein, CDR3 DNA. A D gene is named only where the DNA matches it firmly. Rows may omit the clone size; those that give it use once, few, many or a size class.

>TRBD1|-|TRBV4-3|TRBJ1-1|15
CASSQDRGQVPEAFF
TGCGCCAGCAGCCAAGATAGGGGACAGGTTCCTGAAGCTTTCTTT
>-|-|TRBV30|TRBJ1-2|12
CAWSPDSFGYTF
TGTGCCTGGAGTCCCGACAGTTTTGGCTACACCTTC
>-|-|TRBV4-3|TRBJ2-1|16
CASSQEDSSSYNEQFF
TGCGCCAGCAGCCAAGAGGACTCGAGCTCCTACAATGAGCAGTTCTTC
>-|-|TRBV20-1|TRBJ2-3|11
CRVEGADTQYF
TGCAGAGTCGAGGGCGCAGATACGCAGTATTTT
>-|-|TRBV6-5|TRBJ1-2|13
CASSYGAGYGYTF
TGTGCCAGCAGTTACGGAGCAGGGTATGGCTACACCTTC
>TRBD1|-|TRBV6-5|TRBJ1-4|14
CASTGGPTNEKLFF
TGTGCCAGCACAGGGGGTCCAACTAATGAAAAACTGTTTTTT
>TRBD2|few|TRBV13|TRBJ2-7|13
CASSPPSGSKPYF
TGTGCCAGCAGCCCTCCTAGCGGGAGTAAGCCGTACTTC
>-|once|TRBV7-9|TRBJ1-1|12
CASRPGGTEAFF
TGTGCCAGCAGACCCGGAGGGACTGAAGCTTTCTTT
>-|-|TRBV5-1|TRBJ1-6|17
CASSLGSQDVYNSPLHF
TGCGCCAGCAGCTTGGGATCCCAGGATGTCTATAATTCACCCCTCCACTTT
>-|-|TRBV6-4|TRBJ1-1|17
CASSDHLGGAVNTEAFF
TGTGCCAGCAGTGACCATTTAGGGGGGGCGGTGAACACTGAAGCTTTCTTT
>-|-|TRBV27|TRBJ2-7|14
CASSLSVLISEQYF
TGTGCCAGCAGTTTATCGGTCCTTATTAGTGAGCAGTACTTC
>-|-|TRBV5-4|TRBJ2-5|14
CASSLEFTEETQYF
TGTGCCAGCAGCTTGGAGTTTACGGAAGAGACCCAGTACTTC
>TRBD2|-|TRBV2|TRBJ2-1|15
CASSTSGGFYNEQFF
TGTGCCAGCAGTACTAGCGGGGGGTTCTACAATGAGCAGTTCTTC
>-|-|TRBV27|TRBJ2-3|15
CASSSMGAGTDTQYF
TGTGCCAGCAGTTCAATGGGGGCAGGCACAGATACGCAGTATTTT
>-|-|TRBV5-4|TRBJ2-1|16
CASSTGQFVPYNEQFF
TGTGCCAGCAGCACCGGACAGTTCGTCCCCTACAATGAGCAGTTCTTC
>-|-|TRBV7-9|TRBJ1-3|14
CASRRQISGNTIYF
TGTGCCAGCAGGCGACAGATCTCTGGAAACACCATATATTTT
>TRBD1|-|TRBV7-2|TRBJ2-1|17
CASSLRDRGFPYNEQFF
TGTGCCAGCAGCTTGCGGGACAGGGGTTTTCCTTACAATGAGCAGTTCTTC
>TRBD1|-|TRBV11-2|TRBJ1-2|19
CASSSKSYPTGGDNYGYTF
TGTGCCAGCAGCTCCAAGAGCTACCCGACAGGGGGAGATAACTATGGCTACACCTTC
>TRBD2|few|TRBV6-4|TRBJ2-1|15
CASSDSSGDYNEQFF
TGTGCCAGCAGTGACTCTAGCGGGGATTACAATGAGCAGTTCTTC
>TRBD2|-|TRBV18|TRBJ2-7|16
CASSRDPGLAMYEQYF
TGTGCCAGCTCACGGGATCCGGGACTAGCGATGTACGAGCAGTACTTC
>-|-|TRBV30|TRBJ1-3|13
CAWRRFSGNTIYF
TGTGCCTGGAGGAGGTTCTCTGGAAACACCATATATTTT
>TRBD2|-|TRBV5-4|TRBJ2-1|16
CASSLRLAGLDNEQFF
TGTGCCAGCAGCCTCAGACTAGCGGGACTTGACAATGAGCAGTTCTTC
>-|-|TRBV18|TRBJ2-2|16
CASSPGGSANTGELFF
TGTGCCAGCTCACCAGGCGGCAGCGCGAACACCGGGGAGCTGTTTTTT
>-|once|TRBV7-9|TRBJ1-6|18
CASSLSTRGSSYNSPLHF
TGTGCCAGCAGCCTCTCCACCAGGGGCAGCTCCTATAATTCACCCCTCCACTTT
>-|-|TRBV9|TRBJ1-3|16
CASSVGGVIAGNTIYF
TGTGCCAGCAGCGTAGGGGGGGTCATCGCTGGAAACACCATATATTTT
>-|-|TRBV2|TRBJ1-1|13
CASTQHGGTEAFF
TGTGCCAGCACTCAACACGGAGGGACTGAAGCTTTCTTT
>TRBD2|-|TRBV11-2|TRBJ2-1|20
CASSLETGPDTASGVHEQFF
TGTGCCAGCAGCTTAGAAACGGGCCCCGATACGGCTAGCGGGGTCCATGAGCAGTTCTTC
>-|-|TRBV18|TRBJ2-6|16
CASSPTSGAGANVLTF
TGTGCCAGCTCACCAACAAGCGGAGCTGGGGCCAACGTCCTGACTTTC
>TRBD1|once|TRBV30|TRBJ2-7|16
CAWRGGKGTGYLEQYF
TGTGCCTGGAGGGGGGGTAAGGGGACAGGTTATCTCGAGCAGTACTTC
>TRBD1|-|TRBV5-3|TRBJ1-5|17
CARSPDRGHVGNQPQHF
TGTGCCAGAAGCCCGGACAGGGGGCATGTAGGCAATCAGCCCCAGCATTTT
>-|-|TRBV5-8|TRBJ2-7|12
CASTLGAYEQYF
TGTGCCAGCACCCTCGGGGCCTACGAGCAGTACTTC
>TRBD1|-|TRBV5-4|TRBJ2-3|15
CASSLDRGHTDTQYF
TGTGCCAGCAGCCTAGACAGGGGTCACACAGATACGCAGTATTTT
>TRBD2|-|TRBV27|TRBJ2-1|20
CASSGYITAGGRGFYNEQFF
TGTGCCAGCAGTGGGTACATAACTGCCGGGGGGAGAGGTTTCTACAATGAGCAGTTCTTC
>TRBD1|-|TRBV9|TRBJ2-3|17
CASSVSGRTGNVGTQYF
TGTGCCAGCAGCGTATCCGGACGGACAGGGAACGTGGGCACGCAGTATTTT
>-|-|TRBV11-3|TRBJ2-1|12
CASSTSTGEQFF
TGTGCCAGCAGCACTTCAACAGGGGAGCAGTTCTTC
>-|-|TRBV7-8|TRBJ2-1|17
CASSPHQGRGSYNEQFF
TGTGCCAGCAGCCCCCATCAGGGTAGGGGCTCCTACAATGAGCAGTTCTTC
>TRBD2|-|TRBV7-8|TRBJ2-1|14
CASRRLAGGNEQFF
TGTGCCAGCAGGCGGCTAGCGGGAGGAAATGAGCAGTTCTTC
>-|-|TRBV5-1|TRBJ2-5|12
CASSLDRETQYF
TGCGCCAGCAGCTTGGATCGAGAGACCCAGTACTTC
>-|-|TRBV7-7|TRBJ2-1|15
CASSLGGGTHNEQFF
TGTGCCAGCAGCTTGGGAGGGGGAACGCACAATGAGCAGTTCTTC
>-|-|TRBV2|TRBJ2-5|14
CASSDFVRQETQYF
TGTGCCAGCAGTGATTTTGTTCGGCAAGAGACCCAGTACTTC
>-|-|TRBV13|TRBJ2-7|13
CASSAQGYYEQYF
TGTGCCAGCAGCGCACAGGGATACTACGAGCAGTACTTC
>TRBD2|-|TRBV4-1|TRBJ2-1|16
CASSQPGTSRRNEQFF
TGCGCCAGCAGCCAACCCGGGACTAGCAGACGCAATGAGCAGTTCTTC
>TRBD2|-|TRBV7-9|TRBJ2-7|17
CASRGKRGGPGLGEQYF
TGTGCCAGCAGAGGGAAGCGGGGGGGCCCCGGATTGGGCGAGCAGTACTTC
>-|-|TRBV7-9|TRBJ2-3|16
CASSRGEGRSTDTQYF
TGTGCCAGCAGCCGAGGGGAAGGGAGGAGCACAGATACGCAGTATTTT
>TRBD2|-|TRBV10-3|TRBJ2-7|15
CAIRVPSGRAYEQYF
TGTGCCATCAGAGTTCCTAGCGGGAGAGCGTACGAGCAGTACTTC
>TRBD1|-|TRBV18|TRBJ2-2|16
CASRIPGQSFYGELFF
TGTGCCAGCCGAATCCCGGGACAGTCTTTTTACGGGGAGCTGTTTTTT
>TRBD1|-|TRBV7-9|TRBJ1-4|13
CASSRDRDEKLFF
TGTGCCAGCAGCCGGGACAGAGATGAAAAACTGTTTTTT
>TRBD1|-|TRBV5-1|TRBJ2-7|14
CASSFRDRAGEQYF
TGCGCCAGCAGCTTCCGGGACAGGGCGGGGGAGCAGTACTTC
>TRBD2|once|TRBV7-9|TRBJ2-5|16
CASSPSGLAGKETQYF
TGTGCCAGCAGCCCATCGGGACTAGCGGGAAAAGAGACCCAGTACTTC
>-|-|TRBV2|TRBJ1-5|13
CASSGGGDQPQHF
TGTGCCAGCAGTGGAGGGGGTGATCAGCCCCAGCATTTT